This is a list of T cell receptor beta chains from one sample in a study of regulatory T cells in long-lasting Graves disease. In TCRdb, the multiplex PCR reads were re-called with MiXCR into one record per CDR3 protein. The table lists roughly 560,000 distinct CDR3 sequences, around 16% of them singletons. The same specimen was also included in a second study, on T cells in Graves' hyperthyroidism and ophthalmopathy.

The sample in question was peripheral blood mononuclear cells (PBMCs), obtained at new diagnosis, from a patient treated with antithyroid drugs. The receptors were sampled from a middle-aged woman with Graves disease. The CDR3 runs from the conserved cysteine through the conserved F or W. The D gene is left open where the match is weak. Size is omitted from some rows. Given values are once, few, many or a class for expanded clones.

v_call	d_call	clone_size	j_call	cdr3_nt	cdr3_aa
TRBV11-2	TRBD2	-	TRBJ2-7	TGTGCCAGCAGCTTAAAGACTAGCGGCTACGAGCAGTACTTC	CASSLKTSGYEQYF
TRBV9	TRBD2	few	TRBJ2-2	TGTGCCAGCAGCGTAGACCCCCTTGGGGCTAGCGGGGCCAGGGAGCTGTTTTTT	CASSVDPLGASGARELFF
TRBV9	TRBD2	few	TRBJ2-1	TGTGCCAGCAGCTTTACCGGGACTAGTTACAATGAGCAGTTCTTC	CASSFTGTSYNEQFF
TRBV5-1	-	many	TRBJ1-1	TGCGCCAGCGGCCGGCCAGGGACCAACACTGAAGCTTTCTTT	CASGRPGTNTEAFF
TRBV2	-	many	TRBJ2-3	TGTGCCAGCAGGGTTAGCGGAACCCAAGGGGGTACGCAGTATTTT	CASRVSGTQGGTQYF
TRBV9	TRBD1	many	TRBJ2-1	TGTGCCAGCAGCGGCGGCGGGACAGGGGGCGGGAATGAGCAGTTCTTC	CASSGGGTGGGNEQFF
TRBV2	-	many	TRBJ1-1	TGTGCCAGCATGGGGGCTGAAGCTTTCTTT	CASMGAEAFF
TRBV6-2/TRBV6-3	-	-	TRBJ1-1	TGTGCCAGCAGTTACGAGTTCAGGGGTTACACTGAAGCTTTCTTT	CASSYEFRGYTEAFF
TRBV9	TRBD2	few	TRBJ2-5	TGTGCCAGCAGCGTAGGAGCGGGGGGATTTGGCCCCCAAGAGACCCAGTACTTC	CASSVGAGGFGPQETQYF
TRBV3-1	-	many	TRBJ1-1	TGTGCCAGCAGCCAAGTTGCATGGGGAGAGGGTACTGAAGCTTTCTTT	CASSQVAWGEGTEAFF
TRBV6-1	-	few	TRBJ2-7	TGTGCCAGCAGATACAGGCTCGAGCAGTACTTC	CASRYRLEQYF
TRBV29-1	-	-	TRBJ1-2	TGCAGCGTGGGGGAAGGAACCCCTAACTATGGCTACACCTTC	CSVGEGTPNYGYTF
TRBV11-2	-	-	TRBJ2-2	TGTGCCAGCATCCTAGATAAGGGGACCGGGGAGCTGTTTTTT	CASILDKGTGELFF
TRBV6-1	TRBD1	many	TRBJ1-2	TGTGCCAGCAGAAAGGGTGACAGGGTGGGCTATGGCTACACCTTC	CASRKGDRVGYGYTF
TRBV6-1	-	many	TRBJ1-6	TGTGCCAGCAGTGAAGGGTTAGGGGTTGGTAATTCACCCCTCCACTTT	CASSEGLGVGNSPLHF
TRBV5-5	-	few	TRBJ2-2	TGTGCCAGCAGCTTGGGACCGACTACCGGGGAGCTGTTTTTT	CASSLGPTTGELFF
TRBV6-9	-	-	TRBJ2-5	TGTGCCAGCAGTTACGTCCTTGGGACCCAGTACTTC	CASSYVLGTQYF
TRBV12-3/TRBV12-4	TRBD1	many	TRBJ1-6	TGTGCCAGCAGTTTCGACAGGGGCAATTCACCCCTCCACTTT	CASSFDRGNSPLHF
TRBV11-2	-	many	TRBJ2-1	TGTGCCAGCAGCCCTGGATGGGTTGAGCAGTTCTTC	CASSPGWVEQFF
TRBV20-1	-	many	TRBJ2-3	TGCAGTGCTAGGTTCTCTTCTAGCACAGATACGCAGTATTTT	CSARFSSSTDTQYF
TRBV6-2/TRBV6-3	TRBD1	many	TRBJ1-1	TGTGCCAGCAGTCTCCCGGGACAGGGGTCGCCTTTCTTT	CASSLPGQGSPFF
TRBV2	-	many	TRBJ2-1	TGTGCCAGCAGCCGGGACTTTGACAATGAGCAGTTCTTC	CASSRDFDNEQFF
TRBV7-3	TRBD1	-	TRBJ2-2	TGTGCCAGCAGCCCGGGGACAGGGCCGGCCGGAGAGCTGTTTTTT	CASSPGTGPAGELFF
TRBV12-5	-	few	TRBJ1-5	TGTGCTAGTGGTTTGGTAAGTTATCAGCCCCAGCATTTT	CASGLVSYQPQHF
TRBV11-2	-	many	TRBJ2-1	TGTGCCAGCAGCTTGGACAGTGGGTTTTTTGAGCAGTTCTTC	CASSLDSGFFEQFF
TRBV7-9	-	-	TRBJ2-1	TGTGCCAGCACCTCCGGGACTTTCACCTACAATGAGCAGTTCTTC	CASTSGTFTYNEQFF
TRBV20-1	TRBD1	-	TRBJ1-2	TGCAGTGCTAGAGATGGGACAGGGGAGGACTATGGCTACACCTTC	CSARDGTGEDYGYTF
TRBV7-9	TRBD1	many	TRBJ1-2	TGTGCCAGCAGCATACAGGGGGTGGTTGGCTACACCTTC	CASSIQGVVGYTF
TRBV6-1	TRBD1	once	TRBJ2-1	TGTGCCAGCAGGACCTCACAGGGGGCGGAAGGCAATGAGCAGTTCTTC	CASRTSQGAEGNEQFF
TRBV14	-	few	TRBJ1-6	TGTGCCAGCAGCCTTGGCACAGACTTTAATTCACCCCTCCACTTT	CASSLGTDFNSPLHF
TRBV12-3/TRBV12-4	-	few	TRBJ2-1	TGTGCCAGCAGTTTACCGGGACGGGCTCTGGATGAGCAGTTCTTC	CASSLPGRALDEQFF
TRBV12-3/TRBV12-4	TRBD1	-	TRBJ1-5	TGTGCCAGCAGCGTAGGGGACAGGAATCAGCCCCAGCATTTT	CASSVGDRNQPQHF
TRBV2	-	many	TRBJ1-2	TGTGCCAGCAGTGATCCCCCTAACTATGGCTACACCTTC	CASSDPPNYGYTF
TRBV27	TRBD1	-	TRBJ2-7	TGTGCCAGCACCTCTAGACAGGGATTCTCCTACGAGCAGTACTTC	CASTSRQGFSYEQYF
TRBV11-2	-	many	TRBJ2-1	TGTGCCAGCAGCTTACTTTCAGGGGCGGTGGTCCCCAGTGAGCAGTTCTTC	CASSLLSGAVVPSEQFF
TRBV20-1	-	many	TRBJ2-7	TGCAGTGCTGGGGGGGTGACAGGTATCGGCTACGAGCAGTACTTC	CSAGGVTGIGYEQYF
TRBV20-1	-	-	TRBJ1-2	TGCAGTGCCATCTCACAAATGAAAGACAGGTTCTATGGCCACACCTTC	CSAISQMKDRFYGHTF
TRBV7-9	-	many	TRBJ2-7	TGTGCCAGCAGCGACCGAGAGGGGACAAGCTCCTACGAGCAGTACTTC	CASSDREGTSSYEQYF
TRBV4-1	-	-	TRBJ1-1	TGCGCCAGCAGCCACCCCGGGGTCCGCACTGAAGCTTTCTTT	CASSHPGVRTEAFF
TRBV12-3/TRBV12-4	TRBD1	many	TRBJ1-1	TGTGCCAGCACCGGCACAGGGGGGTCCACTGAAGCTTTCTTT	CASTGTGGSTEAFF
TRBV2	-	many	TRBJ1-1	TGTGCCAGCAGTGAAGGCGCGGGGCCTGAAGCTTTCTTT	CASSEGAGPEAFF
TRBV2	TRBD2	many	TRBJ2-3	TGTGCCAGCAGGCCGGGACTAGGAGGCACAGATACGCAGTATTTT	CASRPGLGGTDTQYF
TRBV19	-	-	TRBJ1-1	TGTGCCAGTAGTCTCCGGGGGGCTTCAATTAGGTACATGAACACTGAAGCTTTCTTT	CASSLRGASIRYMNTEAFF
TRBV10-3	-	few	TRBJ2-7	TGTGCCATCAGTGTTGGCGGGACCTACGAGCAGTACTTC	CAISVGGTYEQYF
TRBV3-1	-	many	TRBJ1-4	TGTGCCAGCAGCCAAGGTATCAGCGACGGGGAAAAACTGTTTTTT	CASSQGISDGEKLFF
TRBV6-1	-	-	TRBJ2-6	TGTGCCAGCCGGGCAGGGAACTCTGGGGCCAACGTCCTGACTTTC	CASRAGNSGANVLTF
TRBV11-1	-	many	TRBJ2-1	TGTGCCAGCAGCTTAGCTCGTGGGGCTGAGCAGTTCTTC	CASSLARGAEQFF
TRBV3-1	-	few	TRBJ2-7	TGTGCCAGCAGCCGCTTTAGCTCCTACGAGCAGTACTTC	CASSRFSSYEQYF
TRBV6-2/TRBV6-3	TRBD2	-	TRBJ2-2	TGTGCCAGCAGTTACAGCGGGGGGGCCACCGGGGAGCTGTTTTTT	CASSYSGGATGELFF
TRBV20-1	TRBD1	many	TRBJ2-5	TGCAGTGCTCGACAGGGGGCTCAAGAGACCCAGTACTTC	CSARQGAQETQYF
TRBV6-2/TRBV6-3	-	few	TRBJ2-6	TGTGCCAGCAGTCACAAACAGGGCGGTGGGGCCAACGTCCTGACTTTC	CASSHKQGGGANVLTF
TRBV18	-	-	TRBJ2-7	TGTGCCAGCTCACCACCTCTCCGGGAATACTCCTACGAGCAGTACTTC	CASSPPLREYSYEQYF
TRBV6-1	-	few	TRBJ2-7	TGTGCCAGCAGATCCCCCCCGAGTGGGAGTGACTTC	CASRSPPSGSDF
TRBV2	-	many	TRBJ1-1	TGTGCCAGCAACACAGGCGTGAACACTGAAGCTTTCTTT	CASNTGVNTEAFF
TRBV20-1	-	few	TRBJ2-1	TGCAGTGCTAGATCGGGCCTAGGGGGATACAATGAGCAGTTCTTC	CSARSGLGGYNEQFF
TRBV20-1	-	many	TRBJ2-3	TGCAGTGCCGTGGGGAAGGGCACGCTAGATACGCAGTATTTT	CSAVGKGTLDTQYF